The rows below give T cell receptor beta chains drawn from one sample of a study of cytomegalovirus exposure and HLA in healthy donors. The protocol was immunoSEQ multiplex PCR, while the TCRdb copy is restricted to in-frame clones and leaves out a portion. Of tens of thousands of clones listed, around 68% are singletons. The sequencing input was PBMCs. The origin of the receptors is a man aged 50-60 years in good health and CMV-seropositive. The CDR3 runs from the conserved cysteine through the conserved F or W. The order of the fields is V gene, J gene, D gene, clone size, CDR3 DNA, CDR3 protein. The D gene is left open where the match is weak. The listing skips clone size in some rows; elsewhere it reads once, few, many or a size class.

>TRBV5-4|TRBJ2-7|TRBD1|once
TGTGCCAGCAGCTTCCGGGGGCAGGGGGCTTTCGAGCAGTACTTC
CASSFRGQGAFEQYF
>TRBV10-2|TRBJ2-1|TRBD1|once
TGCGCCAGCAGTGCAATTACAGGGGGCGCGTCAAATGAGCAGTTCTTC
CASSAITGGASNEQFF
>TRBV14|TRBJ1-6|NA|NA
TGTGCCAGCAGCCCGAACCGACAGGAGAGCTCCTATAATTCACCCCTCCACTTT
CASSPNRQESSYNSPLHF
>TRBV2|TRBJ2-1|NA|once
TGTGCCAGCAGCCCAGACGGAGGGGCTTACAATGAGCAGTTCTTC
CASSPDGGAYNEQFF
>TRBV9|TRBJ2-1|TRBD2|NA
TGTGCCAGCAGCGGAGGGACTAGCGGGGGTCATGAGCAGTTCTTC
CASSGGTSGGHEQFF
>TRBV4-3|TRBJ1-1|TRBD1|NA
TGCGCCAGCAGCCAAGAATTGAACAGGGGGTTAAACACTGAAGCTTTCTTT
CASSQELNRGLNTEAFF
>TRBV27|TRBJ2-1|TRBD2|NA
TGTGCCAGCAGCCCCGGGCTAGCGGGAGGTCTCTCCTACAATGAGCAGTTCTTC
CASSPGLAGGLSYNEQFF
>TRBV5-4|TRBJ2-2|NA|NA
TGTGCCAGCAGCTTGGCCTTGTCAGGGACCGGGGAGCTGTTTTTT
CASSLALSGTGELFF
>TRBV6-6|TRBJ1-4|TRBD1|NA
TGTGCCAGCAGTAGGGGACAGAATAATGAAAAACTGTTTTTT
CASSRGQNNEKLFF
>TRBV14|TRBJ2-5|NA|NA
TGTGCCAGCAGCCAAGGGTCTGGCGGGCCGAAGGTGGACCAGTACTTC
CASSQGSGGPKVDQYF
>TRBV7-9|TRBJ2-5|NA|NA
TGTGCCAGCAGCTTGAGGATCCAAGAGACCCAGTACTTC
CASSLRIQETQYF
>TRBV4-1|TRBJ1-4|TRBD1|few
TGCGCCAGCGGGACAGCTAACGGTGAAAAACTGTTTTTT
CASGTANGEKLFF
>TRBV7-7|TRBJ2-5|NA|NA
TGTGCCAGCAGCTTAGGATCACCCGGGGGCCAAGAGACCCAGTACTTC
CASSLGSPGGQETQYF
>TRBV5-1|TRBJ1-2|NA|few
TGCGCCAGCAGCCAACAGGGTTATGGCTACACCTTC
CASSQQGYGYTF
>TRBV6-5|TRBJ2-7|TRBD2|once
TGTGCCAGCAGTTACTTTAGCGGGAGGAGACCCTACGAGCAGTACTTC
CASSYFSGRRPYEQYF
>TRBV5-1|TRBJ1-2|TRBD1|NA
TGCGCCAGCAGCTTGGTAGCGACAGGGGGCAATGGCTACACCTTC
CASSLVATGGNGYTF
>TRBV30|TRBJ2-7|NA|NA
TGTGCCTGGAGCCCGATGGGGGGTGGAGACGAGCAGTACTTC
CAWSPMGGGDEQYF
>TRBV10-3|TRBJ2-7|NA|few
TGTGCCATCAGTGAGTCGAAGGGGGAGGGGCAGTACTTC
CAISESKGEGQYF
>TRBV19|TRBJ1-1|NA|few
TGTGCCAGTGTCGGGACTTTCGCGAACACTGAAGCTTTCTTT
CASVGTFANTEAFF
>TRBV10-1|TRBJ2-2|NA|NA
TGCGCCAGCAGTAAAATCAGGGGGAACACCGGGGAGCTGTTTTTT
CASSKIRGNTGELFF
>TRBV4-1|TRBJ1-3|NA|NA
TGCGCCAGCAGCCAAGAAGGAGGGGCGTTTAGCTCTGGAAACACCATATATTTT
CASSQEGGAFSSGNTIYF
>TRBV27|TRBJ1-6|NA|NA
TGTGCCAGCAAAACAGGGTCCTATAATTCACCCCTCCACTTT
CASKTGSYNSPLHF
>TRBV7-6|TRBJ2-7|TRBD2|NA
TGTGCCAGCAGCTTAGGACTAGCGGGAGGGGCCCACGAGCAGTACTTC
CASSLGLAGGAHEQYF
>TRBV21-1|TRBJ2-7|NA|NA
TGTGCCAGCAGCAAAAAATGCGTTACAAGGGAAATTATTTTTGGACAGCCCACCTACGAGCAGTACTTC
CASSKKCVTREIIFGQPTYEQYF
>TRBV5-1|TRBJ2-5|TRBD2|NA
TGCGCCAGCAGCTTGGCCCCCCCCACGGGGGGGCAGGAGACCCAGTACTTC
CASSLAPPTGGQETQYF
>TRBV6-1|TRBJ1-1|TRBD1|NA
TGTGCCAGCAGTGAATTAGTGACAGGGGGAACCAACAGGCTAAAGACTGAAGCTTTCTTT
CASSELVTGGTNRLKTEAFF
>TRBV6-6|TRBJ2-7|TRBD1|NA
TGTGCCAGCAGCAGGGACAGCGAGCAGTACTTC
CASSRDSEQYF
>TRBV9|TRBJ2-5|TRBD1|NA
TGTGCCAGCAGCGCCAAGCGGGGACAGGGTCAAGAGACCCAGTACTTC
CASSAKRGQGQETQYF
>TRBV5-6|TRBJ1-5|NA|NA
TGTGCCAGCAGCATCAGACAGGAAAGAGGTAGCAATCAGCCCCAGCATTTT
CASSIRQERGSNQPQHF
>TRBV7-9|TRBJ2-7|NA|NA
TGTGCCAGCAGCTTAGCGGAGGGGACCTACGAGCAGTACTTC
CASSLAEGTYEQYF
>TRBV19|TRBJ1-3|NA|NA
TGTGCCAGTAGTCCCCAGGGTTACACCATATATTTT
CASSPQGYTIYF
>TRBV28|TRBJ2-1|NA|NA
TGTGCCAGCAGTTTACCACCCGATAGCGGTACTCCCTACAATGAGCAGTTCTTC
CASSLPPDSGTPYNEQFF
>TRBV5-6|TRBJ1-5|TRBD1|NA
TGTGCCAGCAGCTTGGCGGGACAGGGTGATCAGCCCCAGCATTTT
CASSLAGQGDQPQHF
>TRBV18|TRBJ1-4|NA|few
TGTGCCAGCTCACCACCGTCAGATGAAAAACTGTTTTTT
CASSPPSDEKLFF
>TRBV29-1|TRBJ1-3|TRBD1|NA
TGCAGCGTTCCAGGGGGTGGAAACACCATATATTTT
CSVPGGGNTIYF
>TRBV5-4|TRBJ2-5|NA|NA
TGTGCCAGCAGCTTGGAGGACAGCTTTCAAGAGACCCAGTACTTC
CASSLEDSFQETQYF
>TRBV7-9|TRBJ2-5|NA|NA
TGTGCCAGCAGCCCCCAGTCGTGGCAGCAAGAGACCCAGTACTTC
CASSPQSWQQETQYF
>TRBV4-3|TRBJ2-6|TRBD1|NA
TGCGCCAGCAGCTCTTCCCGGACAGGGGGTCTTTCTGGGGCCAACGTCCTGACTTTC
CASSSSRTGGLSGANVLTF
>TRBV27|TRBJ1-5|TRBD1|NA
TGTGCCAGCAGTTTGGGGACAGCCGGTCAGCCCCAGCATTTT
CASSLGTAGQPQHF
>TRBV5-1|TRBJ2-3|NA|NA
TGCGCCAGCAGCTCGGGCACAGATACGCAGTATTTT
CASSSGTDTQYF
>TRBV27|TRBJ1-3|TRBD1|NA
TGTGCCAGCAGAGGGGACAGGGCCTTCTCTGGAAACACCATATATTTT
CASRGDRAFSGNTIYF
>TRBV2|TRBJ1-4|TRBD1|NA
TGTGCCAGCGGGACAGACCTCAAGGGCAGGAGTGAAAAACTGTTTTTT
CASGTDLKGRSEKLFF
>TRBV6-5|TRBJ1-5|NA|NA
TGTGCCAGCAGCCCTACAGGGTATAGTCAGCCCCAGCATTTT
CASSPTGYSQPQHF
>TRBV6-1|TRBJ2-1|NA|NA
TGTGCCAGCAGTGAGCAGGGCTACAATGAGCAGTTCTTC
CASSEQGYNEQFF
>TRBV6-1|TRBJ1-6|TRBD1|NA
TGTGCCAGCAGTGAAATTACAGGGGGCTATTCACCCCTCCACTTT
CASSEITGGYSPLHF
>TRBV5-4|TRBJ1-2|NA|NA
TGTGCCAGCAGCCTGGACCCTGAGAGCTATGGCTACACCTTC
CASSLDPESYGYTF